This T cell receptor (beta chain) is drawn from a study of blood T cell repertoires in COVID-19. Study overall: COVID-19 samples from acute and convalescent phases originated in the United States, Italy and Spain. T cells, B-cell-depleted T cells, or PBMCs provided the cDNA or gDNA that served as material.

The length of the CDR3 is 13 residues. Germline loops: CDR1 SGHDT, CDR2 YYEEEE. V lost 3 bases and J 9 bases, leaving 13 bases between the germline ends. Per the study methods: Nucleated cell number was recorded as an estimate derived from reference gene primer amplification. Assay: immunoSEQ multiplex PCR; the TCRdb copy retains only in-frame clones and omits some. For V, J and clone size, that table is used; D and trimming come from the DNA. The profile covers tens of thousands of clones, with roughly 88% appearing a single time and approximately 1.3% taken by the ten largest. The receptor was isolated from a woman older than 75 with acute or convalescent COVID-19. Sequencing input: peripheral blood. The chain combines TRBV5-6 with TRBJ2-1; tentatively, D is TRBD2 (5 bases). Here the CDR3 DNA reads TGTGCCAGCAGCTCCTTCTCGGGGATTGAGCAGTTCTTC. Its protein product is CASSSFSGIEQFF.